These 2 T cell receptor beta chains originate from one sample sequenced in a study of OX40 agonist ivuxolimab in advanced cancers. Repertoires were generated with immunoSEQ multiplex PCR, while TCRdb's copy carries only in-frame clones and drops some. The sample holds roughly 48,000 clones, about 81% seen once. The source material was CD4+ or CD8+ T cells sorted from blood, sampled in a trial of the OX40 agonist ivuxolimab. The receptors were sampled from an adult with an advanced solid tumor such as melanoma, head and neck, liver or kidney cancer.

This clone was counted only a few times. V is TRBV7-2 and J is TRBJ2-3, with 8 bases matching TRBD1. V lost 1 base to trimming and J lost 2 bases; unmatched junction nucleotides: 11. In germline, CDR1 is SGHTA, CDR2 FQGNSA. The CDR3 runs to 18 residues. For the CDR3, the DNA is TGTGCCAGCAGCTTAGTTGCCCACAGGGGGTTAAACACAGATACGCAGTATTTT. Translated: CASSLVAHRGLNTDTQYF.

This clone was seen a handful of times. The chain is built from TRBV7-2 and TRBJ1-5; D uncertain. V was shortened by 5 bases and J by 7 bases, with 12 bases between the two germline ends. The CDR3 length is 13 residues. Per germline, CDR1 SGHTA and CDR2 FQGNSA. The CDR3 is CASSRSRAQPQHF. The CDR3 DNA follows: TGTGCCAGCAGCCGTTCTAGGGCCCAGCCCCAGCATTTT. The full variable domain, rest sourced from reference TRBV7-2 and TRBJ1-5, is GAGVSQSPSNKVTEKGKDVELRCDPISGHTALYWYRQSLGQGLEFLIYFQGNSAPDKSGLPSDRFSAERTGGSVSTLTIQRTQQEDSAVYLCASSRSRAQPQHFGDGTRLSIL.